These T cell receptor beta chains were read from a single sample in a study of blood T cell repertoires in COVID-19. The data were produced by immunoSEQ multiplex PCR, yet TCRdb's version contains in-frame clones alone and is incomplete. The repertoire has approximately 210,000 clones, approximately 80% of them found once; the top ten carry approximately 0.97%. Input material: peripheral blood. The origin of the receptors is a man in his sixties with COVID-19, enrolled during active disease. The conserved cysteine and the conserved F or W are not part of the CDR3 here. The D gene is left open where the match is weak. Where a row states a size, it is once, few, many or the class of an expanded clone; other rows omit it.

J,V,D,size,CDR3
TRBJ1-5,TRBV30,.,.,AWSRVSGNQPQH
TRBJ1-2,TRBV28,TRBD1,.,ASSFGVVTGGADGYT
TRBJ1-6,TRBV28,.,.,ASRDTQGNFYNSPLH
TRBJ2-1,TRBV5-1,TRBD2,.,ASSWTASGTANEQF
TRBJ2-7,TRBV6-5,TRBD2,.,ASSSPTSGRGYEQY
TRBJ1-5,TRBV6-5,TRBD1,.,ASSSQGARNQPQH
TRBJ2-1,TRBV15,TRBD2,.,ATSRGGLAGPEQF
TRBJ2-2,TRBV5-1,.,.,ASSLPGQDGELF
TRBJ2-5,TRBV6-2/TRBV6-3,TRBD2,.,ASSYSSSLLAGARETQY
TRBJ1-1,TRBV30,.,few,AWSVGQGSF
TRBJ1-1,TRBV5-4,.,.,ASGTQGTEAF
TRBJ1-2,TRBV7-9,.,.,ASTAAGLNYGYT
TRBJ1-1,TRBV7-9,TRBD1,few,ASNSGQGDTEAF
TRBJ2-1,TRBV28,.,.,ASSLGLAASSYNEQF
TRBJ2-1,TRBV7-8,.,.,ASSLEGWNEQF
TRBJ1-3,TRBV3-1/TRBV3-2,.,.,ASSQGGENTIY
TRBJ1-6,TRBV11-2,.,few,ASSLFATDNSPLH
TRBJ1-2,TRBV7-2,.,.,ASSLAARAGYT
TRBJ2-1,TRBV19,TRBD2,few,ASSLRGGSPHNEQF
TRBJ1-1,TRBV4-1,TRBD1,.,ASSQPTRGLKNTEAF